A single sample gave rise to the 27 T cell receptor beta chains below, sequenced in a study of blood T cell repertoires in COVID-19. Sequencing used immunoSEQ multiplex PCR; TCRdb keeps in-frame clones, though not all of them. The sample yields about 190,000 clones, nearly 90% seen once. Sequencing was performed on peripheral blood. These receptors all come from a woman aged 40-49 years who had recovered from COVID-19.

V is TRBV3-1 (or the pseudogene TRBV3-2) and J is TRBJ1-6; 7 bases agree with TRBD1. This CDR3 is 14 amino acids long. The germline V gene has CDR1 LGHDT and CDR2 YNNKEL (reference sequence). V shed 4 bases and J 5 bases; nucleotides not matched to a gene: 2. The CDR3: CASSRDSDNSPLHF. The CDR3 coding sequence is TGTGCCAGCAGCCGGGACAGCGATAATTCACCCCTCCACTTT.

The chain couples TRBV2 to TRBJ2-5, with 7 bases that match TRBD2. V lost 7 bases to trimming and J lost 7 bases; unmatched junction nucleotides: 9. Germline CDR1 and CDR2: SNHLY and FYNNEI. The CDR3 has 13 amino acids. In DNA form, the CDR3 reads TGTGCCAGCACCGGCGGGAGAGAGGGGACCCAGTACTTC. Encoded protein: CASTGGREGTQYF. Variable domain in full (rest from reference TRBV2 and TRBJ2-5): EPEVTQTPSHQVTQMGQEVILRCVPISNHLYFYWYRQILGQKVEFLVSFYNNEISEKSEIFDDQFSVERPDGSNFTLKIRSTKLEDSAMYFCASTGGREGTQYFGPGTRLLVL.

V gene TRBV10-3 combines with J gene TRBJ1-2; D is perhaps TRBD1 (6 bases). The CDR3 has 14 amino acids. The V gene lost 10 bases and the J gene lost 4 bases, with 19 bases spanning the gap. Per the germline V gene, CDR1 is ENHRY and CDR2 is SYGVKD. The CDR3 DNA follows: TGTGCCACCGGCCGGGACACGGGCCTCTATGGCTACACCTTC. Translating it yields CATGRDTGLYGYTF.

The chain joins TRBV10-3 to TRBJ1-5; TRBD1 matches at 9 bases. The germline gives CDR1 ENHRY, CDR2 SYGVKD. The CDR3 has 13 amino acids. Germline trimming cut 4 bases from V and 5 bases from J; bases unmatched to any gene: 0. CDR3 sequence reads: CAISGQGDQPQHF. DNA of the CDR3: TGTGCCATCAGTGGACAGGGGGATCAGCCCCAGCATTTT.

The CDR3 loop is CASSQDWGTSSFEQFF. The CDR3 DNA reads as TGCGCCAGCAGCCAAGATTGGGGGACTAGTTCATTTGAGCAGTTCTTC. The V and J genes are TRBV4-3 and TRBJ2-1, with TRBD2 matching over 8 bases. Trimming took 0 bases from V and 9 from J; bases not matched to a gene: 10. There are 16 residues in the CDR3. The germline V gene encodes CDR1 LGHNA and CDR2 YSLEER.

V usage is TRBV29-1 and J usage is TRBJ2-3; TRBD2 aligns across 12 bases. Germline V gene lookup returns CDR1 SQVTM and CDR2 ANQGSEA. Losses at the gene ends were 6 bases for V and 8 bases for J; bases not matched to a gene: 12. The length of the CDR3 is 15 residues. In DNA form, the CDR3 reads TGCAGCGTCGGTCGGACTAGCGGGGTGGGTGGTACGCAGTATTTT. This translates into CSVGRTSGVGGTQYF.

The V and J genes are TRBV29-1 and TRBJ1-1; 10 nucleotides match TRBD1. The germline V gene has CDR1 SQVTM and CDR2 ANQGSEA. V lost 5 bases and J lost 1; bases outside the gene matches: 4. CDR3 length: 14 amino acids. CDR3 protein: CSVSGQGGNTEAFF. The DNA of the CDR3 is TGCAGCGTTTCCGGACAGGGGGGGAACACTGAAGCTTTCTTT.

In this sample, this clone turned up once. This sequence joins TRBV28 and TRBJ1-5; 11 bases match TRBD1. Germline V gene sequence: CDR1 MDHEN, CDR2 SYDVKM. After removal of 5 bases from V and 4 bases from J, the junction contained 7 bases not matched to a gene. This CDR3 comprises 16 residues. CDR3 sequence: CASSLGQGANNQPQHF. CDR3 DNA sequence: TGTGCCAGCAGTCTCGGACAGGGGGCAAATAATCAGCCCCAGCATTTT.

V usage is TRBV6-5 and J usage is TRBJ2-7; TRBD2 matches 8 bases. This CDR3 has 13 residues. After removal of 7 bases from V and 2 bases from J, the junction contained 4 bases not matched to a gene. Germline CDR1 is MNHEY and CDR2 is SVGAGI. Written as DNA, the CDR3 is TGTGCCAGCAACGGAGCGGGAGCCTACGAGCAGTACTTC. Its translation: CASNGAGAYEQYF.

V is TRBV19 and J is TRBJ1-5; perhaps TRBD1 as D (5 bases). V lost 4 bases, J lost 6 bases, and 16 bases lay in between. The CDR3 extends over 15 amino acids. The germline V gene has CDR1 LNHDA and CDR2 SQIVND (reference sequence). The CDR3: CASSTTGTFSQPQHF. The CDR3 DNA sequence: TGTGCCAGTAGTACTACAGGCACCTTCAGTCAGCCCCAGCATTTT.

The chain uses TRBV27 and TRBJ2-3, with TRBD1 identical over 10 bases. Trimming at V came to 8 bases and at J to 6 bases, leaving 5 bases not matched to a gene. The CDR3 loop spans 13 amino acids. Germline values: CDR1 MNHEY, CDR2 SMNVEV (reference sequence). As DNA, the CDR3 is TGTGCCAGCGGGGACAGGGGTGTTGATACGCAGTATTTT. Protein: CASGDRGVDTQYF.

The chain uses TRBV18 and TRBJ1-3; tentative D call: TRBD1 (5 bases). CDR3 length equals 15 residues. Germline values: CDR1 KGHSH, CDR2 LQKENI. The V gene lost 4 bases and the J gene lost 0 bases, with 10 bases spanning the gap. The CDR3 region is CASSLQGTSGNTIYF. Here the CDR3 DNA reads TGTGCCAGCTCACTTCAGGGTACCTCTGGAAACACCATATATTTT.

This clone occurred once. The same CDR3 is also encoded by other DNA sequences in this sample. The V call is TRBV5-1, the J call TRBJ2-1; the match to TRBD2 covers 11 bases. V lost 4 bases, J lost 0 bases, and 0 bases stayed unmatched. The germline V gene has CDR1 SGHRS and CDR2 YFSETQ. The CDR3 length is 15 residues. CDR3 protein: CASSTSGSSYNEQFF. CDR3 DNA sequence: TGCGCCAGCAGCACTAGCGGGAGCTCCTACAATGAGCAGTTCTTC.

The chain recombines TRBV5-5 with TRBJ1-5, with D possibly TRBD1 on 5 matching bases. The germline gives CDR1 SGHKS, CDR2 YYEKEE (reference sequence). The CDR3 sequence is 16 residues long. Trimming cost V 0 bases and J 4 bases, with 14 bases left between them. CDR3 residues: CASSLGHLGANQPQHF. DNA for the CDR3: TGTGCCAGCAGCTTGGGACACCTTGGGGCTAATCAGCCCCAGCATTTT. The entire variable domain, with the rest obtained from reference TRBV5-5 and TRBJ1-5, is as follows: DAGVTQSPTHLIKTRGQQVTLRCSPISGHKSVSWYQQVLGQGPQFIFQYYEKEERGRGNFPDRFSARQFPNYSSELNVNALLLGDSALYLCASSLGHLGANQPQHFGDGTRLSIL.

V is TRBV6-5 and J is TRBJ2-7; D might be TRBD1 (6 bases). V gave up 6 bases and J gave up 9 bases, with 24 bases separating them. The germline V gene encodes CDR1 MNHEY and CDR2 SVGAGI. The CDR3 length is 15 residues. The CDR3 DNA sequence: TGTGCCAGCAGCCTCCGGGACAACTGGCCTCTAGGGCAGTACTTC. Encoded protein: CASSLRDNWPLGQYF.

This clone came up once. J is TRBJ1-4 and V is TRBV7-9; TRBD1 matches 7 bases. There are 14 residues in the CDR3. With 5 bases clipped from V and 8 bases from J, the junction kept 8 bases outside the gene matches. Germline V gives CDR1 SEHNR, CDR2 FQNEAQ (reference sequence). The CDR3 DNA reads TGTGCCAGCAGCCCAAGGGGGCAGGGGGAAAAACTGTTTTTT. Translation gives CASSPRGQGEKLFF.

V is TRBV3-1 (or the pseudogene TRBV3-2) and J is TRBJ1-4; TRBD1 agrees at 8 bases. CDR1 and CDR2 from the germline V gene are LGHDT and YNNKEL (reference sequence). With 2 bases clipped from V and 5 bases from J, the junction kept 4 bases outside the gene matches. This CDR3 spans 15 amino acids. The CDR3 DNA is TGTGCCAGCAGCCAAAATGCAGGGGGCAATGAAAAACTGTTTTTT. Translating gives CASSQNAGGNEKLFF.

The CDR3 spells CASSPTLGTSGRTYEQYF. CDR3 nucleotide sequence: TGTGCCAGCAGCCCGACACTAGGGACTAGCGGGAGGACCTACGAGCAGTACTTC. The J gene is TRBJ2-7, the V gene TRBV7-9, with 15 bases identical to TRBD2. In germline, CDR1 is SEHNR, CDR2 FQNEAQ (reference sequence). V gave up 5 bases and J gave up 2 bases; unmatched junction bases: 10. This CDR3 spans 18 amino acids.

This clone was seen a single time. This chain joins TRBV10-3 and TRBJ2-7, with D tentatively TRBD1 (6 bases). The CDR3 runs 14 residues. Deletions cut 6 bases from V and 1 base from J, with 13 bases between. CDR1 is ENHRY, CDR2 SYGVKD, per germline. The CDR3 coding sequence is TGTGCCATCAGCCTCAGGGGAAATTCCTACGAGCAGTACTTC. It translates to CAISLRGNSYEQYF.

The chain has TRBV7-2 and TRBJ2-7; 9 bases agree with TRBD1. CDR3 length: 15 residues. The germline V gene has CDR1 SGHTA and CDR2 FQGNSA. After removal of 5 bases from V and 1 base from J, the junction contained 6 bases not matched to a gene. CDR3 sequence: CASSSRDRASYEQYF. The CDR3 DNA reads TGTGCCAGCAGCAGCCGGGACAGGGCTTCCTACGAGCAGTACTTC.

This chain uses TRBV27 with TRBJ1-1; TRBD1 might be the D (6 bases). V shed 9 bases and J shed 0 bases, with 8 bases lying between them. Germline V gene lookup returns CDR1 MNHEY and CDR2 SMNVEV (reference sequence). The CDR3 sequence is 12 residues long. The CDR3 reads CASYRVNTEAFF. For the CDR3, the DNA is TGTGCCAGTTACAGGGTGAACACTGAAGCTTTCTTT.

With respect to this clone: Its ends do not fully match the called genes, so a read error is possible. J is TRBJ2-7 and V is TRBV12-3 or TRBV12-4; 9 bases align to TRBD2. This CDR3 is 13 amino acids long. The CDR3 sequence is CASSLAGAVEQYF. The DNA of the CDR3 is TGTGCCAGCAGCTTAGCGGGAGCGGTCGAGCAGTACTTC.

The CDR3 loop reads CASSYGTNQETQYF. CDR3 bases: TGTGCCAGCAGTTACGGGACTAACCAAGAGACCCAGTACTTC. J is TRBJ2-5 and V is TRBV6-2 or TRBV6-3; the match to TRBD2 covers 7 bases. The germline V gene encodes CDR1 MNHEY and CDR2 SVGEGT. J was trimmed by 0 bases and V by 2 bases; bases with no gene match: 0. There are 14 residues in the CDR3.

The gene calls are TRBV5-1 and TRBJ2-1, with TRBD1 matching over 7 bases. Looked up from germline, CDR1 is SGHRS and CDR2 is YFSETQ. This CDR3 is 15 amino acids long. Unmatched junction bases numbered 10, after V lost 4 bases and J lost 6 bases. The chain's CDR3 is CASSRGQATPNEQFF. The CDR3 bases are TGCGCCAGCAGCCGAGGACAGGCAACGCCCAATGAGCAGTTCTTC.

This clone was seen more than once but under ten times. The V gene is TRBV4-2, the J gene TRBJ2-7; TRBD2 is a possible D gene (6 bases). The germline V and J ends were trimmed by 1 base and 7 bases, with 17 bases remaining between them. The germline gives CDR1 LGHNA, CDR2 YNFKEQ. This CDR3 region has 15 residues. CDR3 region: CASSQGTTSAGEQYF. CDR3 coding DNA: TGTGCCAGCAGCCAAGGGACTACCAGCGCGGGTGAGCAGTACTTC.

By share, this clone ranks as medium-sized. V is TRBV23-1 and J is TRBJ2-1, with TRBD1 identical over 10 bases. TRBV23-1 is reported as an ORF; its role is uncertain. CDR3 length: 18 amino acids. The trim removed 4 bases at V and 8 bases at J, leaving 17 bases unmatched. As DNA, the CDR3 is TGCGCCAGCAGTCGGATGAGGACAGGGGGAACGGTTGTCTATGAGCAGTTCTTC. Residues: CASSRMRTGGTVVYEQFF.

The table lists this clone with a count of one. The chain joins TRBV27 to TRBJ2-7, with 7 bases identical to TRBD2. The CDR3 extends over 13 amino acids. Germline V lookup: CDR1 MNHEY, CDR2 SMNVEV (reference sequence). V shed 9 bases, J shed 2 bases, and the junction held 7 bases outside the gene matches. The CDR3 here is CASSSGVTYEQYF. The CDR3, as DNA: TGTGCCAGTTCTAGCGGAGTGACCTACGAGCAGTACTTC.